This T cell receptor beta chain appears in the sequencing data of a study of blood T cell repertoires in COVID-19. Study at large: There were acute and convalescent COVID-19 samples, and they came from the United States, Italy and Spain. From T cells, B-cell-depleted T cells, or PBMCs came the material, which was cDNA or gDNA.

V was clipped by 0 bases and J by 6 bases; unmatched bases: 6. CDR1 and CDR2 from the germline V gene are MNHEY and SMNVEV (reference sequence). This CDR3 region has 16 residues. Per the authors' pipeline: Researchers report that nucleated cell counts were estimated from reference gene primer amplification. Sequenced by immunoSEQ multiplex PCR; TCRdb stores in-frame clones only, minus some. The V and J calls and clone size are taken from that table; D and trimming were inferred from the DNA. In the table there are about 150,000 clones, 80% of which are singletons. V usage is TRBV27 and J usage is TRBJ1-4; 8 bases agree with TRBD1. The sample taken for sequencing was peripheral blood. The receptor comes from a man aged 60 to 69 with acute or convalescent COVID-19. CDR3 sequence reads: CASSLSLTGDDEKLFF. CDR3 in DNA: TGTGCCAGCAGTTTATCGCTGACAGGGGATGATGAAAAACTGTTTTTT.